These 24 T cell receptor beta chains were all obtained from the same sample, sequenced in a study of control samples from healthy donors and cancer patients. Clones were read by immunoSEQ multiplex PCR, and TCRdb kept only the in-frame ones, dropping some. The sample yields roughly 220,000 clones, just under 95% seen once. Sequencing input: blood. The receptors stem from a man aged 50-59 years in good health.

The genes are TRBV7-2 and TRBJ2-3; 10 bases agree with TRBD2. This CDR3 has 17 residues. Trimming at V came to 5 bases and at J to 0 bases, leaving 8 bases not matched to a gene. The germline gives CDR1 SGHTA, CDR2 FQGNSA. The CDR3 DNA is TGTGCCAGCAGCAGAAGGACTAGCGGTACTAGCACAGATACGCAGTATTTT. Residues: CASSRRTSGTSTDTQYF.

The rearrangement uses TRBV10-2 and TRBJ2-7, with D tentatively TRBD2 (5 bases). CDR3 length: 14 residues. V was cut by 2 bases and J by 0 bases, with 8 bases left in between. Germline assignment: CDR1 WSHSY and CDR2 SAAADI. The CDR3 loop is CASSEIRGSYEQYF. In nucleotides, the CDR3 is TGCGCCAGCAGTGAGATTCGGGGCTCCTACGAGCAGTACTTC.

This CDR3 reads CASSLYPSRQGPANYGYTF. CDR3 nucleotide sequence: TGCGCCAGCAGCTTGTACCCGTCGAGGCAGGGGCCCGCTAACTATGGCTACACCTTC. The genes are TRBV5-1 and TRBJ1-2, with D possibly TRBD1 on 6 matching bases. CDR3 length equals 19 residues. Germline V gives CDR1 SGHRS, CDR2 YFSETQ. V was pared by 1 base and J by 0 bases, with 22 bases between.

The J gene is TRBJ1-1, the V gene TRBV27; maybe TRBD1 (5 bases). Germline assignment: CDR1 MNHEY and CDR2 SMNVEV (reference sequence). The CDR3 totals 14 residues. Between the trimmed V and J ends, which lost 3 bases and 3 bases, there was a span of 11 bases. The CDR3 region has the DNA TGTGCCAGCAGTTTGGGGGTGAGGGACACTGAAGCTTTCTTT. The encoded protein is CASSLGVRDTEAFF.

This chain links TRBV7-3 with TRBJ2-3, with D unclear. Germline loops: CDR1 SGHTA, CDR2 FQGTGA. The CDR3 is 13 residues long. Trimming cost V 5 bases and J 0 bases, with 6 bases left between them. The CDR3 bases are TGTGCCAGCAGCAAAACTAGCACAGATACGCAGTATTTT. It specifies CASSKTSTDTQYF.

J is TRBJ1-2 and V is TRBV28; 8 bases line up with TRBD1. The CDR3 covers 14 residues. V lost 2 bases to trimming and J lost 7 bases; unmatched junction nucleotides: 6. Germline V gives CDR1 MDHEN, CDR2 SYDVKM. In nucleotides, the CDR3 is TGTGCCAGCAGTTTAACAGGGGGGGAAGGTGGCTACACCTTC. Its translation is CASSLTGGEGGYTF.

The V gene is TRBV6-5, the J gene TRBJ1-4; no definite D call. This CDR3 has 16 residues. Germline values: CDR1 MNHEY, CDR2 SVGAGI. V was cut by 2 bases and J by 4 bases, with 14 bases left in between. As DNA, the CDR3 is TGTGCCAGCAGTTACCGGAGGCGGGGTTTTAATGAAAAACTGTTTTTT. Residues: CASSYRRRGFNEKLFF.

This clone appeared once. The chain links TRBV27 to TRBJ1-5, with TRBD1 identical over 9 bases. This CDR3 region has 16 residues. Per the germline V gene, CDR1 is MNHEY and CDR2 is SMNVEV (reference sequence). Trimming cost V 1 base and J 3 bases; bases outside gene matches: 4. The DNA for the CDR3 is TGTGCCAGCAGTTTATTGGGACAGGGAAACAATCAGCCCCAGCATTTT. Residues: CASSLLGQGNNQPQHF.

This chain links TRBV30 with TRBJ1-6, with no clear D. Trimming pared 2 bases from V and 9 bases from J, leaving 17 bases between. Per germline, CDR1 GTSNPN and CDR2 SVGIG (reference sequence). The CDR3 consists of 15 residues. For the CDR3, the DNA is TGTGCCTGGAGTCCACCCCGCACGGGGATTTCACCCCTCCACTTT. Translation: CAWSPPRTGISPLHF. Based on the CDR3 plus reference TRBV30 and TRBJ1-6, the full variable domain is SQTIHQWPATLVQPVGSPLSLECTVEGTSNPNLYWYRQAAGRGLQLLFYSVGIGQISSEVPQNLSASRPQDRQFILSSKKLLLSDSGFYLCAWSPPRTGISPLHFGNGTRLTVT.

This chain links TRBV7-9 with TRBJ2-1, with TRBD1 matching 10 bases. The germline gives CDR1 SEHNR, CDR2 FQNEAQ (reference sequence). CDR3 length: 14 amino acids. J lost 8 bases, V lost 3 bases, and 4 bases had no gene match. The chain's CDR3 is CASSFRDRGDEQFF. CDR3 sequence (DNA): TGTGCCAGCAGCTTCCGGGACAGGGGTGATGAGCAGTTCTTC. Looking up the rest from reference TRBV7-9 and TRBJ2-1 gives the full variable domain: DTGVSQNPRHKITKRGQNVTFRCDPISEHNRLYWYRQTLGQGPEFLTYFQNEAQLEKSRLLSDRFSAERPKGSFSTLEIQRTEQGDSAMYLCASSFRDRGDEQFFGPGTRLTVL.

The CDR3 sequence is CASSFKMASTGYSYEQYF. The CDR3 nucleotides are TGTGCCAGCAGCTTCAAGATGGCTTCGACAGGTTACAGCTACGAGCAGTACTTC. The V call is TRBV7-2, the J call TRBJ2-7, with D possibly TRBD1 on 6 matching bases. CDR3 length: 18 amino acids. The germline gives CDR1 SGHTA, CDR2 FQGNSA. The V end lost 3 bases, the J end lost 3 bases, and 24 bases lay between the germline ends.

The rearrangement joins TRBV4-3 to TRBJ2-7; 8 bases are a match to TRBD2. CDR3 length: 15 amino acids. J gave up 0 bases and V 3 bases, and 4 bases lay outside the gene matches. Germline CDR1 reads LGHNA; CDR2 reads YSLEER. The CDR3: CASSQERGPSYEQYF. The CDR3 DNA follows: TGCGCCAGCAGCCAGGAGCGGGGGCCCTCCTACGAGCAGTACTTC.

The chain employs TRBV18 and TRBJ1-2, with 7 bases aligning to TRBD1. After removal of 2 bases from V and 8 bases from J, the junction contained 5 bases not matched to a gene. The CDR3 consists of 13 residues. Germline V gene data show CDR1 as KGHSH and CDR2 as LQKENI. The CDR3 DNA reads as TGTGCCAGCTCACCAACAGGGGAGGGAGGCTACACCTTC. It codes for CASSPTGEGGYTF.

The rearrangement uses TRBV4-1 and TRBJ2-5; D gene unclear. CDR1 and CDR2 from the germline V gene are MGHRA and YSYEKL. The V and J ends lost 5 bases and 2 bases respectively, with 9 bases between them. The CDR3 has 13 residues. For the CDR3, the DNA is TGCGCCAGCAGCTCATCACCACAAGAGACCCAGTACTTC. Amino acids: CASSSSPQETQYF.

The rearrangement joins TRBV30 to TRBJ1-2, with unresolved D. CDR1 and CDR2 from the germline V gene are GTSNPN and SVGIG (reference sequence). V was clipped by 8 bases and J by 0 bases, with 16 bases between them. This CDR3 is built from 14 residues. The CDR3 DNA is TGTGCCGTGAACCGGGATTTAGCTAACTATGGCTACACCTTC. Amino acids: CAVNRDLANYGYTF.

The V call is TRBV5-5, the J call TRBJ1-3; TRBD1 might be the D (5 bases). Germline V lookup: CDR1 SGHKS, CDR2 YYEKEE (reference sequence). The V and J ends lost 2 bases and 0 bases respectively, with 12 bases between them. The CDR3 totals 16 residues. CDR3 sequence: CASSLSQGTSGNTIYF. The CDR3, as DNA: TGTGCCAGCAGCTTATCCCAGGGCACCTCTGGAAACACCATATATTTT.

The chain couples TRBV4-2 to TRBJ2-7; 8 nucleotides agree with TRBD1. J gave up 3 bases and V 1 base, and 11 bases lay outside the gene matches. The germline gives CDR1 LGHNA, CDR2 YNFKEQ. The CDR3 has 17 residues. This CDR3 reads CASSQAIRGTGGYEQYF. The CDR3 nucleotides read TGTGCCAGCAGCCAAGCAATACGCGGGACAGGAGGCTACGAGCAGTACTTC.

The chain recombines TRBV7-9 with TRBJ2-2; D remains ambiguous. Germline CDR1 is SEHNR and CDR2 is FQNEAQ (reference sequence). V was trimmed by 4 bases and J by 2 bases, leaving 8 bases between them. The CDR3 extends over 14 amino acids. CDR3: CASSSWSNTGELFF. In DNA, the CDR3 is TGTGCCAGCAGCTCGTGGTCTAACACCGGGGAGCTGTTTTTT.

The chain has TRBV5-1 and TRBJ2-2; possibly TRBD1 for D (6 bases). CDR3 length equals 14 residues. Looked up from germline, CDR1 is SGHRS and CDR2 is YFSETQ. The germline V and J ends were trimmed by 2 bases and 8 bases, with 13 bases remaining between them. The CDR3 here is CASSLQGSGGELFF. The CDR3 coding sequence is TGCGCCAGCAGCTTACAGGGTTCTGGAGGGGAGCTGTTTTTT.

The chain combines TRBV4-1 with TRBJ1-2, with D possibly matching TRBD1 (5 bases). The germline V gene has CDR1 MGHRA and CDR2 YSYEKL. V gave up 0 bases and J gave up 2 bases, with 7 bases separating them. CDR3 length: 14 residues. The CDR3 DNA follows: TGCGCCAGCAGCCAAGAAGACAGAAACTATGGCTACACCTTC. Its translation: CASSQEDRNYGYTF.

This rearrangement joins TRBV19 to TRBJ1-5; 8 nucleotides align to TRBD1. The CDR3 runs to 14 residues. After removal of 7 bases from V and 6 bases from J, the junction contained 8 bases not matched to a gene. Germline values: CDR1 LNHDA, CDR2 SQIVND (reference sequence). CDR3 loop: CASTVTGASQPQHF. In DNA form, the CDR3 reads TGTGCCAGTACGGTGACAGGGGCAAGTCAGCCCCAGCATTTT.

The V call is TRBV5-1, the J call TRBJ2-3, with TRBD2 matching over 8 bases. Germline V gives CDR1 SGHRS, CDR2 YFSETQ. Trimming took 1 base from V and 1 from J; bases not matched to a gene: 5. The CDR3 runs to 16 residues. The CDR3 region has the DNA TGCGCCAGCAGCTTGTACGGCGGGGGGCGCACAGATACGCAGTATTTT. Residues: CASSLYGGGRTDTQYF.

The rearrangement links TRBV6-5 to TRBJ1-4; D not resolved. CDR3 size: 14 residues. Deletions cut 6 bases from V and 3 bases from J, with 11 bases between. The germline V gene has CDR1 MNHEY and CDR2 SVGAGI. CDR3 in DNA: TGTGCCAGCAGCCGTATTGGGGCTAATGAAAAACTGTTTTTT. It yields the protein CASSRIGANEKLFF.

This chain links TRBV24-1 with TRBJ1-2; 8 bases line up with TRBD1. Germline CDR1 KGHDR, CDR2 SFDVKD. V shed 5 bases, J shed 1 base, and the junction held 8 bases outside the gene matches. CDR3 length equals 16 residues. CDR3 nucleotide sequence: TGTGCCACCAGTGGAAAGGAGACAGGGGTTAACTATGGCTACACCTTC. Protein: CATSGKETGVNYGYTF.